Following are 22 T cell receptor beta chains from one sample sequenced in a study of tumor-infiltrating lymphocytes in oesophageal squamous cell carcinoma. TCRdb re-derived calls from the PCR reads in MiXCR, one entry per CDR3 protein. The sample holds about 13,000 distinct CDR3 sequences, approximately 58% seen once. Sequencing was performed on esophageal tumor tissue. Receptors were obtained from a male donor with esophageal squamous cell carcinoma.

The chain recombines TRBV24-1 with TRBJ2-7; 9 nucleotides agree with TRBD1. The J segment lost 5 bases and the V segment lost 3 bases, leaving 7 bases of the junction unmatched. Germline CDR1 and CDR2: KGHDR and SFDVKD. CDR3 length: 15 residues. CDR3 DNA sequence: TGTGCCACCAGTGATCCCCACAGGGGGCTGGACGAGCAGTACTTC. This encodes CATSDPHRGLDEQYF.

This clonotype rates as medium-sized. The CDR3 DNA reads TGTGCCAGCGCAGAAGGGTTAGATGAAAAACTGTTTTTT. It codes for CASAEGLDEKLFF. This chain joins TRBV18 and TRBJ1-4, with no clear D. Germline V CDR1 and CDR2: KGHSH, LQKENI. Trimming pared 8 bases from V and 6 bases from J, leaving 13 bases between. The CDR3 sequence is 13 residues long.

The chain has TRBV20-1 and TRBJ2-1; D is undetermined. TRBJ2-7 matches the DNA end more closely, so the J call is doubtful. From germline, CDR1 is DFQATT and CDR2 SNEGSKA (reference sequence). The CDR3 has 13 amino acids. The CDR3 region is CSAREVDTYEQYF. The CDR3 DNA is TGCAGTGCTAGAGAGGTAGATACCTACGAGCAGTACTTC.

This clonotype has a handful of counts. This CDR3 fails to terminate in the conserved phenylalanine or tryptophan, so it likely reflects a read error. The DNA is left out, because the CDR3 cannot be placed on it with certainty; the CDR3 is given as TCRdb lists it. The chain combines TRBV12-3 or TRBV12-4 with TRBJ2-6; the table calls TRBD1, which could not be checked here. The CDR3 length equals 17 residues, ends included. CDR3 sequence reads: CASSKGQLHSYEQYFGA.

The rearrangement uses TRBV29-1 and TRBJ2-1; D unclear. The germline V gene has CDR1 SQVTM and CDR2 ANQGSEA. This CDR3 region has 14 residues. The V end lost 5 bases, the J end lost 5 bases, and 16 bases lay between the germline ends. The CDR3 reads CSVHDAAFNNEQFF. The DNA for the CDR3 is TGCAGCGTTCATGATGCGGCTTTTAACAATGAGCAGTTCTTC.

This clonotype was recorded many times. The chain carries TRBV5-1 and TRBJ2-1, with 13 nucleotides matching TRBD2. The trim removed 2 bases at V and 8 bases at J, leaving 4 bases unmatched. This CDR3 has 15 amino acids. From germline, CDR1 is SGHRS and CDR2 YFSETQ. The CDR3 sequence: CASSFGTSGNHEQFF. CDR3 sequence (DNA): TGCGCCAGCAGCTTCGGGACTAGCGGGAACCATGAGCAGTTCTTC.

In this sample, this clonotype turned up a few times. The chain combines TRBV12-3 or TRBV12-4 with TRBJ1-1; 7 positions agree with TRBD1. After removal of 6 bases from V and 0 bases from J, the junction contained 4 bases not matched to a gene. The CDR3 is 14 amino acids. CDR3 in DNA: TGTGCCAGCAGAAACAGGGGCGTGAACACTGAAGCTTTCTTT. It encodes CASRNRGVNTEAFF.

This chain connects TRBV12-3 or TRBV12-4 to TRBJ2-6, with 8 bases fitting TRBD1. This CDR3 spans 14 amino acids. J gave up 0 bases and V 11 bases, and 3 bases lay outside the gene matches. The CDR3 DNA reads TGTGCCGGACAGGGAAACTCTGGGGCCAACGTCCTGACTTTC. Its protein is CAGQGNSGANVLTF.

Points on this clonotype: In this CDR3 the conserved last residue, phenylalanine or tryptophan, is missing, so a read error is likely. Because the CDR3's place on the DNA is in doubt, the DNA is left out and the CDR3 is given as listed by TCRdb. The rearrangement joins TRBV7-9 to TRBJ2-7; the DNA was not used to check the table's D call, TRBD2. The CDR3 has 13 residues if both end residues are counted. The germline V gene encodes CDR1 SEHNR and CDR2 FQNEAQ (reference sequence). The chain's CDR3 is CASRRDYGYTFGS.

The V call is TRBV12-3 or TRBV12-4, the J call TRBJ2-5, with D tentatively TRBD1 (5 bases). The V end was cut by 7 bases, the J end by 2 bases, with 14 bases between. The CDR3 totals 14 residues. CDR3 amino acids: CASTGSSDQETQYF. CDR3 DNA sequence: TGTGCCAGCACAGGGTCCTCAGATCAAGAGACCCAGTACTTC.

This clonotype was detected many times. V is TRBV12-3 or TRBV12-4 and J is TRBJ2-1, with 11 positions matching TRBD2. The CDR3 loop spans 18 amino acids. V was pared by 6 bases and J by 3 bases, with 13 bases of the junction left unmatched. CDR3 DNA: TGTGCCAGCAGCTCTTTGGGGGCTAGCGGGAGGTACTACAATGAGCAGTTCTTC. This encodes CASSSLGASGRYYNEQFF.

The chain couples TRBV7-3 to TRBJ2-3; 8 bases agree with TRBD2. There are 17 residues in the CDR3. The V and J ends lost 5 bases and 1 base, in that order; junction bases with no gene match: 11. Germline V lookup: CDR1 SGHTA, CDR2 FQGTGA. The CDR3 nucleotides are TGTGCCAGCAGCGCACCTCGGGGGGGCGAGGGCACAGATACGCAGTATTTT. It codes for CASSAPRGGEGTDTQYF.

The rearrangement uses TRBV11-1 and TRBJ2-2; 12 bases agree with TRBD2. Losses at the gene ends were 3 bases for V and 4 bases for J; bases not matched to a gene: 0. Germline V gene sequence: CDR1 SGHAT, CDR2 FQDESV (reference sequence). The CDR3 totals 15 residues. The CDR3 DNA follows: TGTGCCAGCAGCTTGGGACTAGCGGGCACCGGGGAGCTGTTTTTT. Its protein is CASSLGLAGTGELFF.

This clonotype showed up just a few times. Given the absence of the conserved phenylalanine or tryptophan at the CDR3 end, a read error is likely. It is unclear where the CDR3 begins or ends on the DNA, so no DNA is shown, and the CDR3 is as TCRdb lists it. V and J are TRBV12-3 or TRBV12-4 and TRBJ2-5; the table's D gene call, TRBD1, was not cross checked with the DNA. Including both end residues, the CDR3 is 15 amino acids long. CDR3 sequence: CASSDRETYGYTFGS.

The chain recombines TRBV4-3 with TRBJ2-5; D remains ambiguous. Matching the DNA end better, TRBJ2-1 makes the J call doubtful. The CDR3 covers 18 residues. Germline V gene data show CDR1 as LGHNA and CDR2 as YSLEER. The CDR3 loop is CASSQHVQHWSSYNEQFF. The CDR3 DNA is TGCGCCAGCAGCCAGCACGTCCAACATTGGAGTTCCTACAATGAGCAGTTCTTC.

The chain joins TRBV7-3 to TRBJ2-1, with 9 bases aligning to TRBD1. This CDR3 has 14 residues. CDR1 and CDR2 from the germline V gene are SGHTA and FQGTGA. J was trimmed by 8 bases and V by 0 bases; bases with no gene match: 2. The CDR3 protein is CASSLTGQGYEQFF. CDR3 nucleotides: TGTGCCAGCAGCTTAACCGGACAGGGGTATGAGCAGTTCTTC. The entire variable domain, with the rest obtained from reference TRBV7-3 and TRBJ2-1, is as follows: GAGVSQTPSNKVTEKGKYVELRCDPISGHTALYWYRQSLGQGPEFLIYFQGTGAADDSGLPNDRFFAVRPEGSVSTLKIQRTERGDSAVYLCASSLTGQGYEQFFGPGTRLTVL.

This chain links TRBV7-8 with TRBJ2-3; TRBD2 aligns across 7 bases. Germline V lookup: CDR1 SGHVS, CDR2 FQNEAQ. V was pared by 3 bases and J by 5 bases, with 11 bases of the junction left unmatched. The CDR3 runs to 16 residues. For the CDR3, the DNA is TGTGCCAGCAGCTTGGAGGGCGGGAGCGGGGTAGATACGCAGTATTTT. Protein: CASSLEGGSGVDTQYF. Drawing the rest from reference TRBV7-8 and TRBJ2-3, the complete variable domain is GAGVSQSPRYKVAKRGQDVALRCDPISGHVSLFWYQQALGQGPEFLTYFQNEAQLDKSGLPSDRFFAERPEGSVSTLKIQRTQQEDSAVYLCASSLEGGSGVDTQYFGPGTRLTVL.

Within the sample, this clonotype is large (0.1 to 1%). The chain couples TRBV12-3 or TRBV12-4 to TRBJ2-1, with TRBD1 matching over 8 bases. The V gene end was trimmed by 5 bases and the J gene end by 3 bases; junction bases not matched to a gene: 3. The CDR3 is 14 amino acids. The CDR3 reads CASSPGQDYNEQFF. The DNA of the CDR3 is TGTGCCAGCAGTCCGGGACAGGACTACAATGAGCAGTTCTTC.

This clonotype was seen many times. The V gene is TRBV6-1, the J gene TRBJ2-6, with 8 bases fitting TRBD2. Germline loops: CDR1 MNHNS, CDR2 SASEGT. V was pared by 7 bases and J by 0 bases, with 8 bases of the junction left unmatched. The CDR3 runs 17 residues. The CDR3 sequence: CASTPGTRVSGANVLTF. CDR3 DNA sequence: TGTGCCAGCACTCCCGGGACTAGGGTCTCTGGGGCCAACGTCCTGACTTTC.

V gene TRBV11-3 combines with J gene TRBJ2-5; 11 bases are shared with TRBD2. The J call could be wrong; TRBJ2-1 is a better fit for the DNA end. The CDR3 length is 16 residues. Germline loops: CDR1 SGHNT, CDR2 YENEEA. In nucleotides, the CDR3 is TGTGCCAGCAGCCCTTATAGCGGGGGGGCCTACAATGAGCAGTTCTTC. Protein product: CASSPYSGGAYNEQFF.

This clonotype came up many times. Because the CDR3 is missing its conserved closing phenylalanine or tryptophan, this is likely a read error. The DNA is left out, because the CDR3 cannot be placed on it with certainty; the CDR3 is given as TCRdb lists it. The chain combines TRBV7-2 with TRBJ2-1; whether TRBD2, the table's D call, matches the DNA was not checked. CDR1 SGHTA and CDR2 FQGNSA come from the germline V gene. The CDR3 has 8 residues if both end residues are counted. This CDR3 is CASSSRLP.

Only a few counts were recorded for this clonotype. A junction boundary mismatches the germline segment, possibly from a read error. V gene TRBV7-7 combines with J gene TRBJ2-7; D possibly matches TRBD1 or TRBD2 (5 bases each). The J call may be wrong; the DNA end is better matched by TRBJ2-1. CDR1 is SSHAT, CDR2 FNYEAQ, per germline (reference sequence). This CDR3 region has 13 residues. This CDR3 is CASSLGYGDEQFF. CDR3 in DNA: TGTGCTAGCAGCTTAGGATACGGGGACGAGCAGTTCTTC.